What follows describes a single T cell receptor (beta chain). As yet, its antigen is unknown. The data stem from a study of long-term antiretroviral therapy in people with HIV. The study, taken as a whole, reports: With ART, diversity went up but was still lower than in transplant donor controls.

Survey level was the resolution at which the v3.0 immunoSEQ assay ran. Profiled with immunoSEQ multiplex PCR; TCRdb holds only in-frame clones, not every one. The sample lists some 40,000 clones, 94% occurring once. The germline V and J ends were trimmed by 5 bases and 8 bases, with 15 bases remaining between them. This CDR3 region has 14 residues. The germline V gene encodes CDR1 MNHEY and CDR2 SMNVEV (reference sequence). V and J are TRBV27 and TRBJ2-2; perhaps TRBD2 as D (6 bases). The source material was unsorted PBMCs, sampled about 9.1 years after starting antiretroviral therapy. This receptor was identified in a man aged 25-45 years with HIV. This chain's CDR3 is CASSEGLQPGELFF. The DNA of the CDR3 is TGTGCCAGCAGTGAGGGACTTCAGCCGGGGGAGCTGTTTTTT.